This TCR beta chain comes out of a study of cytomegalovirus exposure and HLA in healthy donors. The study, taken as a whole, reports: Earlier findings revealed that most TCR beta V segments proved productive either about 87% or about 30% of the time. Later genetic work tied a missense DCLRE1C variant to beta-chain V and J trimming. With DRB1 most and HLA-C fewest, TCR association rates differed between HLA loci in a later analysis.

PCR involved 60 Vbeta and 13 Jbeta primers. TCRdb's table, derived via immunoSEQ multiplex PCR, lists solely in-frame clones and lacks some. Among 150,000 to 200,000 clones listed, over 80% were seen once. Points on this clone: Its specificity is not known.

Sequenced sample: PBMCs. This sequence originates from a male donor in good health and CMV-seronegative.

CDR3 in amino acids: CASSPLGGGEAETQYF. CDR3 sequence (DNA): TGTGCCAGCAGTCCCCTCGGCGGGGGAGAGGCGGAGACCCAGTACTTC. This sequence joins TRBV6-6 and TRBJ2-5; 7 nucleotides match TRBD2. Germline loops: CDR1 MNHNY, CDR2 SVGAGI (reference sequence). The V gene end was trimmed by 5 bases and the J gene end by 5 bases; junction bases not matched to a gene: 14. The CDR3 consists of 16 residues.